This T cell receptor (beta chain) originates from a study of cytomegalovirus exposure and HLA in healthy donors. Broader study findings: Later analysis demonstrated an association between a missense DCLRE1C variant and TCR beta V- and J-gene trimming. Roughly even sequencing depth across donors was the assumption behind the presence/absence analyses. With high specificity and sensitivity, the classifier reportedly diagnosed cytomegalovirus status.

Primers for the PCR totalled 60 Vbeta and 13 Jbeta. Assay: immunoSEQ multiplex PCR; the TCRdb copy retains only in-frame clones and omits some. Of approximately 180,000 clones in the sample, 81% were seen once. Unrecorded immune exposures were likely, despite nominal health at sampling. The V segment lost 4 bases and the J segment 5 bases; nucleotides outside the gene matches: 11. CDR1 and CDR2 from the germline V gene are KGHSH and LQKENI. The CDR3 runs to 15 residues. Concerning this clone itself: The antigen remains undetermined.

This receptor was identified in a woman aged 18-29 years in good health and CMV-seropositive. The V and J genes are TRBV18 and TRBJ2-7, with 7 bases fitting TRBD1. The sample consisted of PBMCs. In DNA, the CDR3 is TGTGCCAGCTCACAAAGACAGGGCAACAGCAACGAGCAGTACTTC. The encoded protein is CASSQRQGNSNEQYF.